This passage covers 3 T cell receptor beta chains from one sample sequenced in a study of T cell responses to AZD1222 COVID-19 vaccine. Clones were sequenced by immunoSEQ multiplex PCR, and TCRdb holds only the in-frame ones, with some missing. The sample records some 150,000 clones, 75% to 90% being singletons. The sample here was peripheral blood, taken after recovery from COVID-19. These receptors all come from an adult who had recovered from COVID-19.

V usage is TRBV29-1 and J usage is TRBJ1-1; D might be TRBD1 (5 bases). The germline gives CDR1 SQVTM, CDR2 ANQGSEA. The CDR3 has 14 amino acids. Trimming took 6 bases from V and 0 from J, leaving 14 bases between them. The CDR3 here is CSVLRQKMNTEAFF. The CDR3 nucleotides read TGCAGCGTGTTAAGACAGAAAATGAACACTGAAGCTTTCTTT.

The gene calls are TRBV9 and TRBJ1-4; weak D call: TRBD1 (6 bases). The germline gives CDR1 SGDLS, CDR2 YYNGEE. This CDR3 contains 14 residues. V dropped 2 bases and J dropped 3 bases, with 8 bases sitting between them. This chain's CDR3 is CASSVGAANEKLFF. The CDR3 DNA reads TGTGCCAGCAGCGTGGGGGCGGCTAATGAAAAACTGTTTTTT.

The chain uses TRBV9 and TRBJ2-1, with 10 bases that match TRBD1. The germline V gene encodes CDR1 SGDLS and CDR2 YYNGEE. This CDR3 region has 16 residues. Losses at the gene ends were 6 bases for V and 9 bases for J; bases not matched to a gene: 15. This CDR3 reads CASTKSGTGAIGEQFF. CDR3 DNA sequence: TGTGCCAGCACTAAAAGTGGGACAGGGGCTATAGGTGAGCAGTTCTTC.